Following are 28 T cell receptor beta chains from one sample sequenced in a study of identifying expanded T cells in peripheral blood. Assay: immunoSEQ multiplex PCR; the TCRdb copy retains only in-frame clones and omits some. The sample records approximately 110,000 clones, less than 90% being singletons. Sequenced input: blood. These receptors were taken from a person aged 18 to 75 in good health.

CDR3 loop: CASSYKGTGGSYGYTF. CDR3 DNA sequence: TGTGCCAGCAGTTACAAAGGGACAGGGGGCTCCTATGGCTACACCTTC. The chain employs TRBV6-5 and TRBJ1-2; the match to TRBD1 covers 12 bases. J was trimmed by 4 bases and V by 2 bases; bases with no gene match: 5. Germline V gene data show CDR1 as MNHEY and CDR2 as SVGAGI. CDR3 length equals 16 residues.

J is TRBJ2-4 and V is TRBV5-1, with D perhaps matching TRBD2 (5 bases). Germline V gene sequence: CDR1 SGHRS, CDR2 YFSETQ. The germline V and J ends were trimmed by 5 bases and 7 bases, with 16 bases remaining between them. The CDR3 sequence is 14 residues long. The CDR3 sequence is CASREVLGRNIQYF. The CDR3 DNA reads TGCGCCAGCAGAGAGGTACTAGGTCGGAACATTCAGTACTTC.

CDR3 region: CASMRRIPAGEHEQYF. CDR3 DNA: TGTGCCAGCATGAGACGAATACCAGCGGGGGAACACGAGCAGTACTTC. The J gene is TRBJ2-7, the V gene TRBV27; 8 nucleotides match TRBD2. Germline CDR1 is MNHEY and CDR2 is SMNVEV (reference sequence). V dropped 7 bases and J dropped 5; count of bases not matched to a gene: 16. The CDR3 loop spans 16 amino acids.

V usage is TRBV2 and J usage is TRBJ2-3; D may be TRBD1 or TRBD2 (5 bases each). In germline, CDR1 is SNHLY, CDR2 FYNNEI. The length of the CDR3 is 11 residues. With 8 bases removed from V and 5 bases from J, the gap between germline ends came to 8 bases. CDR3 residues: CASRGGDTQYF. CDR3 nucleotides: TGTGCCAGCCGTGGGGGAGATACGCAGTATTTT.

The genes are TRBV6-5 and TRBJ1-3; D not resolved. Germline lookup yields CDR1 MNHEY and CDR2 SVGAGI. V lost 8 bases, J lost 8 bases, and 22 bases lay in between. This CDR3 contains 15 residues. The DNA for the CDR3 is TGTGCCAGCCTGCTATATATAGGGAGTTCAGACACCATATATTTT. Its translation: CASLLYIGSSDTIYF.

The chain recombines TRBV7-9 with TRBJ1-1, with D possibly matching TRBD1 (6 bases). CDR1 SEHNR and CDR2 FQNEAQ come from the germline V gene (reference sequence). The CDR3 has 14 amino acids. V shed 5 bases and J shed 6 bases, with 16 bases lying between them. In DNA form, the CDR3 reads TGTGCCAGCAGCACGGAGGGGGGGTTGGCTGAAGCTTTCTTT. Residues: CASSTEGGLAEAFF.

The chain uses TRBV2 and TRBJ2-2, with a weak D call TRBD2 (6 bases). Germline-derived CDR1 and CDR2 are SNHLY and FYNNEI. V lost 6 bases and J lost 1, with 9 bases in between. This CDR3 has 14 residues. The CDR3 DNA is TGTGCCAGCAGCCTAGCGCGGAACACCGGGGAGCTGTTTTTT. Protein product: CASSLARNTGELFF.

V gene TRBV29-1 combines with J gene TRBJ2-3; 8 bases fit TRBD1. Trimming removed 8 bases from V and 2 bases from J; junction bases left unmatched: 9. The CDR3 has 14 residues. Per germline, CDR1 SQVTM and CDR2 ANQGSEA. The CDR3 region has the DNA TGCAGCCCGGGCCCAGGGGGCACCACAGATACGCAGTATTTT. It encodes CSPGPGGTTDTQYF.

The chain is built from TRBV7-9 and TRBJ1-1, with TRBD1 matching 7 bases. The CDR3 extends over 13 amino acids. V lost 4 bases and J lost 4; bases outside the gene matches: 3. Germline V gene sequence: CDR1 SEHNR, CDR2 FQNEAQ (reference sequence). CDR3 sequence (DNA): TGTGCCAGCAGCTCCGCAGGGGGCACTGAAGCTTTCTTT. As protein: CASSSAGGTEAFF.

V gene TRBV6-5 combines with J gene TRBJ2-7, with 12 nucleotides matching TRBD2. The CDR3 runs 14 residues. Germline V CDR1 and CDR2: MNHEY, SVGAGI. The J segment lost 0 bases and the V segment lost 6 bases, leaving 0 bases of the junction unmatched. The CDR3 loop is CASRGLAGSYEQYF. The CDR3 nucleotides are TGTGCCAGCAGGGGACTAGCGGGCTCCTACGAGCAGTACTTC.

This clone has more than one count but fewer than ten. The rearrangement uses TRBV19 and TRBJ1-4; D not resolved. The CDR3 sequence is 12 residues long. In germline, CDR1 is LNHDA, CDR2 SQIVND (reference sequence). Deletions cut 6 bases from V and 7 bases from J, with 9 bases between. The CDR3 reads CASRLGSEKLFF. DNA for the CDR3: TGTGCCAGTAGGTTAGGGAGTGAAAAACTGTTTTTT.

The CDR3 coding sequence is TGCAGCGTGACCCCCTACTCCTACAATGAGCAGTTCTTC. Translating gives CSVTPYSYNEQFF. The V and J genes are TRBV29-1 and TRBJ2-1, with D hard to call. The ends were cut back, 6 bases at V and 0 bases at J, with 9 bases in the middle. This CDR3 spans 13 amino acids. The germline gives CDR1 SQVTM, CDR2 ANQGSEA.

The chain links TRBV7-6 to TRBJ1-1; D is unresolved. The CDR3 sequence is 15 residues long. V was pared by 5 bases and J by 5 bases, with 18 bases between. Germline CDR1 and CDR2: SGHVS and FNYEAQ. The CDR3 region has the DNA TGTGCCAGCAGCAGCCGGGAACCCTCCGGTACTGAAGCTTTCTTT. This translates into CASSSREPSGTEAFF.

The chain carries TRBV7-8 and TRBJ2-5; perhaps TRBD1 as D (6 bases). Germline CDR1 is SGHVS and CDR2 is FQNEAQ. V was trimmed by 0 bases and J by 9 bases, leaving 11 bases between them. CDR3 length: 13 amino acids. This chain's CDR3 is CASSLAGARAQYF. The CDR3 nucleotides read TGTGCCAGCAGCTTAGCGGGGGCCAGGGCCCAGTACTTC.

The rearrangement joins TRBV5-6 to TRBJ2-1; D unclear. CDR1 is SGHDT, CDR2 YYEEEE, per germline. The germline V and J ends were trimmed by 0 bases and 0 bases, with 10 bases remaining between them. The CDR3 contains 16 residues. The CDR3, as DNA: TGTGCCAGCAGCTTGGTCGGTGGGAACTCCTACAATGAGCAGTTCTTC. It encodes CASSLVGGNSYNEQFF.

This clone came up a few times. The V and J genes are TRBV29-1 and TRBJ2-5; TRBD2 aligns across 9 bases. This CDR3 has 13 residues. From germline, CDR1 is SQVTM and CDR2 ANQGSEA. V lost 2 bases, J lost 4 bases, and 2 bases stayed unmatched. The CDR3 sequence: CSVELAGRETQYF. CDR3 nucleotide sequence: TGCAGCGTTGAACTAGCGGGACGAGAGACCCAGTACTTC.

This clone has a handful of counts. The chain links TRBV2 to TRBJ1-3; 7 nucleotides align to TRBD1. After removal of 4 bases from V and 6 bases from J, the junction contained 18 bases not matched to a gene. This CDR3 is 18 amino acids long. The germline CDR1 and CDR2 sequences are SNHLY and FYNNEI. In DNA, the CDR3 is TGTGCCAGCAGTGCGCCGGGGGACGACTGGACAGGAATAAACACCATATATTTT. The encoded protein is CASSAPGDDWTGINTIYF.

The V call is TRBV6-1, the J call TRBJ2-7; D unresolved. The CDR3 is made up of 14 amino acids. Trimming took off 1 base at V and 2 bases at J, with 9 bases between the two ends. Germline lookup yields CDR1 MNHNS and CDR2 SASEGT. In DNA, the CDR3 is TGTGCCAGCAGTGAAGATCGATTTGCCTACGAGCAGTACTTC. Translated: CASSEDRFAYEQYF.

The sample holds one count of this clone. CDR3 region: CASSLARGLAGQETQYF. CDR3 nucleotide sequence: TGTGCCAGCAGCTTAGCGAGGGGTCTAGCGGGGCAAGAGACCCAGTACTTC. The rearrangement links TRBV7-2 to TRBJ2-5; 9 bases are a match to TRBD2. The CDR3 has 17 amino acids. The V segment lost 0 bases and the J segment 2 bases; nucleotides outside the gene matches: 7. Looked up from germline, CDR1 is SGHTA and CDR2 is FQGNSA.

In the case of this clone: Compared with germline, one end of the junction differs, possibly owing to a read error. The genes are TRBV4-3 and TRBJ1-2, with TRBD1 matching over 10 bases. Per the germline V gene, CDR1 is LGHNA and CDR2 is YSLEER. The CDR3 runs to 15 residues. The CDR3, as DNA: TGCGCCAGCAGCCAAGATTGGACAGGGGGAATAATTTCCCTCTTC. Its protein is CASSQDWTGGIISLF.

This chain connects TRBV7-2 to TRBJ2-1, with a weak D call TRBD1 (5 bases). Trimming pared 0 bases from V and 7 bases from J, leaving 7 bases between. This CDR3 has 13 residues. Germline-derived CDR1 and CDR2 are SGHTA and FQGNSA. In DNA, the CDR3 is TGTGCCAGCAGCTTAGCCAGGGCGAATGAGCAGTTCTTC. It yields the protein CASSLARANEQFF.

This clone has just a few counts. Written as DNA, the CDR3 is TGTGCCATCAGTGAGATCAGGGACGAGCAGTACTTC. Translated, it gives CAISEIRDEQYF. The gene calls are TRBV10-3 and TRBJ2-7; D may be TRBD1 (5 bases). CDR3 size: 12 residues. The germline V gene encodes CDR1 ENHRY and CDR2 SYGVKD. V was clipped by 2 bases and J by 5 bases, with 7 bases between them.

The chain couples TRBV14 to TRBJ1-2, with no clear D. V was pared by 0 bases and J by 4 bases, with 9 bases between. The CDR3 has 14 residues. Germline CDR1 is SGHDN and CDR2 is FVKESK. CDR3 sequence: CASSQDRSSYGYTF. For the CDR3, the DNA is TGTGCCAGCAGCCAAGATCGATCGAGCTATGGCTACACCTTC.

This chain's CDR3 is CASSLTAGANVGTQYF. The CDR3, as DNA: TGTGCCAGCAGCTTAACAGCAGGGGCAAACGTTGGTACGCAGTATTTT. The gene calls are TRBV7-3 and TRBJ2-3, with a possible D match to TRBD1 (6 bases). V was shortened by 0 bases and J by 8 bases, with 18 bases between the two germline ends. Germline CDR1 SGHTA, CDR2 FQGTGA. This CDR3 region has 16 residues.

The rearrangement joins TRBV10-3 to TRBJ1-2; D is undetermined. Trimming took off 2 bases at V and 7 bases at J, with 8 bases between the two ends. Germline-derived CDR1 and CDR2 are ENHRY and SYGVKD. The CDR3 extends over 12 amino acids. The CDR3 reads CAISEALSGYTF. CDR3 DNA: TGTGCCATCAGTGAGGCCTTGTCTGGCTACACCTTC.

The chain couples TRBV27 to TRBJ2-1; 10 nucleotides agree with TRBD2. The CDR3 totals 15 residues. The ends lost 2 bases at V and 7 bases at J; junction bases unmatched: 5. CDR1 and CDR2 (germline): MNHEY, SMNVEV (reference sequence). CDR3 sequence: CASSLEREGYNEQFF. The CDR3 DNA reads as TGTGCCAGCAGTTTAGAGCGGGAGGGGTATAATGAGCAGTTCTTC.

The rearrangement uses TRBV5-1 and TRBJ2-3; a weak D match, TRBD1 (7 bases). Germline V gene data show CDR1 as SGHRS and CDR2 as YFSETQ. V shed 0 bases and J shed 3 bases, with 20 bases lying between them. The CDR3 consists of 18 residues. The CDR3 is CASSLVDRPAGGTDTQYF. CDR3 nucleotide sequence: TGCGCCAGCAGCTTGGTCGATAGACCAGCAGGGGGGACAGATACGCAGTATTTT.

The chain employs TRBV2 and TRBJ2-3, with 7 bases identical to TRBD2. V trimming: 1 base; J trimming: 3 bases; junction bases outside the gene matches: 7. CDR3 length equals 16 residues. Per the germline V gene, CDR1 is SNHLY and CDR2 is FYNNEI. DNA of the CDR3: TGTGCCAGCAGTGAAGGGCCCGCGGGAGCAACAGATACGCAGTATTTT. Its protein product is CASSEGPAGATDTQYF.